This T cell receptor (beta chain) was found in a study of cytomegalovirus exposure and HLA in healthy donors. In this sample, this clone turned up a few times. 13 Jbeta primers and 60 Vbeta primers were used for the PCR. The repertoire was sequenced with immunoSEQ multiplex PCR; TCRdb's copy has only in-frame clones and lacks some. In the table there are some 110,000 clones, 69% of which are singletons. This CDR3 spans 13 amino acids. The germline V gene encodes CDR1 LGHNA and CDR2 YSLEER. The germline V and J ends were trimmed by 0 bases and 5 bases, with 6 bases remaining between them. The TCR comes from a man aged 25-45 years in good health and CMV-seronegative. The sequencing input was PBMCs. V is TRBV4-3 and J is TRBJ2-3, with a weak D call TRBD2 (5 bases). The CDR3 DNA reads TGCGCCAGCAGCCAAGAGAGGGAAGATACGCAGTATTTT. Its protein product is CASSQEREDTQYF.